Sequencing of this TCR beta chain was carried out in a study of Graves' ophthalmopathy and Graves' hyperthyroidism. Across the study: Peripheral blood was gathered at first diagnosis, ahead of any treatment whatsoever. Overall study findings and caveats: The model's prediction of ophthalmopathy progression had roughly 71% sensitivity and around 72% specificity.

Researchers classed hyperthyroidism as stable given no ophthalmopathy within 18 months of follow-up. This clonotype was counted many times. Its matching antigen is unknown. From RNA, the CDR3 regions of TCR beta chains were amplified and sequenced. An initial RT-PCR round employing HTBI primers preceded a second-round multiplex PCR. TCRdb re-derived calls from the multiplex PCR reads in MiXCR, one entry per CDR3 protein. The repertoire includes roughly 350,000 distinct CDR3 sequences, approximately 18% of them detected once, and 2.4% sits in the top ten. J was trimmed by 4 bases and V by 7 bases; bases with no gene match: 5. The CDR3 extends over 13 amino acids. Looked up from germline, CDR1 is MNHEY and CDR2 is SVGAGI.

The sequencing sample was made of peripheral blood. The origin of this receptor is an adult woman with stable Graves' hyperthyroidism. The chain has TRBV6-5 and TRBJ2-7; TRBD1 matches at 9 bases. The CDR3 coding sequence is TGTGCCAGCACCCTGACAGGGGGTTACGAGCAGTACTTC. Translated: CASTLTGGYEQYF.